The clone carrying this T cell receptor (beta chain) is judged medium-sized. What it binds is unknown. CDR3 length: 15 amino acids. Trimming took 3 bases from V and 1 from J, leaving 12 bases between them. The V gene's germline CDR1 is SGHNT and CDR2 YENEEA. The source of the sample is a study of T cells in localized non-small cell lung cancer. The repertoire was sequenced with immunoSEQ multiplex PCR; TCRdb's copy has only in-frame clones and lacks some. The repertoire consists of about 1,500 clones, with about 27% occurring once and the leading ten covering over 10%. General observations from the study: As only one tumor region underwent sequencing, heterogeneity remains possible. Uninvolved adjacent lung, not tumor, had the highest T cell clonality.

The receptor was isolated from a man aged 40-75 years with stage I lung adenocarcinoma. The V gene is TRBV11-3, the J gene TRBJ1-1; D ambiguous. Sequencing was performed on normal lung tissue next to the tumor, taken before any cancer treatment. CDR3 sequence reads: CASSLVEGRNTEAFF. In DNA, the CDR3 is TGTGCCAGCAGCTTGGTGGAGGGAAGGAACACTGAAGCTTTCTTT.